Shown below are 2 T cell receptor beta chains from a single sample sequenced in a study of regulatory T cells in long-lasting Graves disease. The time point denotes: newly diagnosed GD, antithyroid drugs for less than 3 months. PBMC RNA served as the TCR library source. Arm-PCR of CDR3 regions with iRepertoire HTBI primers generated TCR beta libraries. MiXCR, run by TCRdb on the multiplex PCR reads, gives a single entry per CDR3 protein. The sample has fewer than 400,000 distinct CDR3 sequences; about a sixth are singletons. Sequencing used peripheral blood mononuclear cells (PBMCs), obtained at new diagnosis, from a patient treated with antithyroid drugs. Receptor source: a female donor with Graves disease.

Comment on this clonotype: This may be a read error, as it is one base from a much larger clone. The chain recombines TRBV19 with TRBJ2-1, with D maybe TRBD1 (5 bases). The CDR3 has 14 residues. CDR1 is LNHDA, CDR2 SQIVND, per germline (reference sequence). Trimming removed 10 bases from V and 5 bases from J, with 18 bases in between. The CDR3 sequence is CATSRAGPHNEQFF. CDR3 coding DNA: TGTGCCACCAGTCGGGCAGGGCCCCACAATGAGCAGTTCTTC.

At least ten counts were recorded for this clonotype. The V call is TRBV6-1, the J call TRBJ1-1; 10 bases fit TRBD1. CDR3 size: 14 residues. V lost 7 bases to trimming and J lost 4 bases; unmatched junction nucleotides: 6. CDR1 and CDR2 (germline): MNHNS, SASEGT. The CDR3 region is CASILDRGATEAFF. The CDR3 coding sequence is TGTGCCAGCATCCTGGACAGGGGGGCCACTGAAGCTTTCTTT.